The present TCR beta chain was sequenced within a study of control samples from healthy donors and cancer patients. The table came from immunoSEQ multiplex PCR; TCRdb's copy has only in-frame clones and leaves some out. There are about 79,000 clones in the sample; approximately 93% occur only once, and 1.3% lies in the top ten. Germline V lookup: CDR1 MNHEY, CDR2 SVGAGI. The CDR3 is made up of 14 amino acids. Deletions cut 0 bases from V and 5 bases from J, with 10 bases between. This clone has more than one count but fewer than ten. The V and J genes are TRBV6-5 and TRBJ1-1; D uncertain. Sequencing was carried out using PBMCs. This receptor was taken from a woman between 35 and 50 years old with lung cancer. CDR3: CASSYSEGETEAFF. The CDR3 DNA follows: TGTGCCAGCAGTTACTCGGAGGGCGAGACTGAAGCTTTCTTT.